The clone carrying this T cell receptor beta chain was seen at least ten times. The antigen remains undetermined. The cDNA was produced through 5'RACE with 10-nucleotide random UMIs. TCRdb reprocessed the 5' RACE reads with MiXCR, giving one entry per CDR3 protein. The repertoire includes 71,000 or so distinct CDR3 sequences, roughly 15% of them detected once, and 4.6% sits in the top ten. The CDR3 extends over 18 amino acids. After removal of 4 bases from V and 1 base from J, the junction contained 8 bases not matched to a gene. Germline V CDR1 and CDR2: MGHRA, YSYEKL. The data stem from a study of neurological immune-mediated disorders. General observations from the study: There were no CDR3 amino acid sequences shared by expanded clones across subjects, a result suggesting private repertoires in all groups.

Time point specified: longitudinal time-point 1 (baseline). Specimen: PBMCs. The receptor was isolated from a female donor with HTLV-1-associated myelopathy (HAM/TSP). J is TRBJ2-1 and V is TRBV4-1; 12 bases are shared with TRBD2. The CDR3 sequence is CASSPGLAGLLSYNEQFF. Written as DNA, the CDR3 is TGCGCCAGCAGCCCTGGACTAGCGGGGCTACTATCCTACAATGAGCAGTTCTTC.